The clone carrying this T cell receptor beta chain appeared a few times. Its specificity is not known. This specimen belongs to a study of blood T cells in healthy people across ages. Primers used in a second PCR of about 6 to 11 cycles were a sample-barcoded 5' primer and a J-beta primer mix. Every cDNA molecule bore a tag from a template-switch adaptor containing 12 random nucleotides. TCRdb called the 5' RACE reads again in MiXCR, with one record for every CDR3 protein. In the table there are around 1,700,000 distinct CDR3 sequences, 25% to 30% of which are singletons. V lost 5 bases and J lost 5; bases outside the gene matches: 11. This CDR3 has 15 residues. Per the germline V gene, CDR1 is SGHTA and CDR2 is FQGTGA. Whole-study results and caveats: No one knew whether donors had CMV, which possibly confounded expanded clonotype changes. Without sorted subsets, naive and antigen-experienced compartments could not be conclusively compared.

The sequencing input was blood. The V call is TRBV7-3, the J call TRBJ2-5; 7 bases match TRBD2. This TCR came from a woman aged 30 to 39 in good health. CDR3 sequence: CASSLIGGSMETQYF. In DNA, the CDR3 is TGTGCCAGCAGCCTGATCGGGGGGAGTATGGAGACCCAGTACTTC.